This entry describes one T cell receptor beta chain. Per the original methods: The authors estimated nucleated cell counts from reference gene primer amplification. The method was immunoSEQ multiplex PCR; TCRdb's version includes in-frame clones alone and lacks a portion of them. The DNA was the basis for D and trimming; V, J and clone size are from that table. The profile shows 70,000 or so clones, less than 90% of them singletons. This entry belongs to a study of blood T cell repertoires in COVID-19. Study at large: Sample material is recorded as cDNA or gDNA derived from T cells, B-cell-depleted T cells, or PBMCs.

CDR1 and CDR2 from the germline V gene are MNHEY and SVGAGI. CDR3 size: 14 residues. V lost 8 bases and J lost 1, with 11 bases in between. Material for sequencing was peripheral blood. The chain uses TRBV6-5 and TRBJ1-4, with D hard to call. The receptor's source is a man between 50 and 59 years old with COVID-19, enrolled during active disease. The CDR3 DNA is TGTGCCAGCTCCCCGGCAGGAACTAATGAAAAACTGTTTTTT. It codes for CASSPAGTNEKLFF.